The present TCR beta chain was sequenced within a study of cytomegalovirus exposure and HLA in healthy donors. Study-level points and caveats: Roughly uniform depth of sequencing across donors was assumed in presence/absence analyses.

As for this clone: Its antigen is not identified.

The CDR3 is made up of 13 amino acids. Germline V lookup: CDR1 PRHDT, CDR2 FYEKMQ (reference sequence). V gave up 4 bases and J gave up 1 base, with 8 bases separating them. This PCR relied on a set of 60 Vbeta primers and 13 Jbeta primers. Sequencing was performed with immunoSEQ multiplex PCR; in TCRdb, only in-frame clones are kept and a portion is missing. The sample consists of more than 200,000 clones, 82% of them appearing once. The sequenced material came from PBMCs. The source of this sequence is a man aged 40-49 years in good health and CMV-seropositive. The J gene is TRBJ2-7, the V gene TRBV13; D possibly corresponds to TRBD1 (6 bases). CDR3 sequence: CASSSTGSYEQYF. Written as DNA, the CDR3 is TGTGCCAGCAGCTCGACAGGTTCCTACGAGCAGTACTTC. The full variable domain, with the rest looked up from reference TRBV13 and TRBJ2-7, is AAGVIQSPRHLIKEKRETATLKCYPIPRHDTVYWYQQGPGQDPQFLISFYEKMQSDKGSIPDRFSAQQFSDYHSELNMSSLELGDSALYFCASSSTGSYEQYFGPGTRLTVT.